This T cell receptor beta chain was sequenced during a study of identical twins. TCRdb processed the 5' RACE reads anew with MiXCR; each CDR3 protein has one entry. The table includes 450,000 to 650,000 distinct CDR3 sequences, around 15% detected once. Many counts were recorded for this clonotype. Trimming removed 4 bases from V and 2 bases from J, with 15 bases in between. CDR1 SQVTM and CDR2 ANQGSEA come from the germline V gene. The CDR3 is 15 residues long. These same records also appear under a second study, on yellow fever vaccine responses in identical twins.

Sample: CD4+ T cells sorted from blood. This TCR derives from a woman aged 18-35 years in good health. This chain uses TRBV29-1 with TRBJ2-1, with a tentative D call TRBD2 (5 bases). The CDR3 protein is CSVVGGLITYNEQFF. CDR3 coding DNA: TGCAGCGTTGTAGGAGGACTGATTACCTACAATGAGCAGTTCTTC.